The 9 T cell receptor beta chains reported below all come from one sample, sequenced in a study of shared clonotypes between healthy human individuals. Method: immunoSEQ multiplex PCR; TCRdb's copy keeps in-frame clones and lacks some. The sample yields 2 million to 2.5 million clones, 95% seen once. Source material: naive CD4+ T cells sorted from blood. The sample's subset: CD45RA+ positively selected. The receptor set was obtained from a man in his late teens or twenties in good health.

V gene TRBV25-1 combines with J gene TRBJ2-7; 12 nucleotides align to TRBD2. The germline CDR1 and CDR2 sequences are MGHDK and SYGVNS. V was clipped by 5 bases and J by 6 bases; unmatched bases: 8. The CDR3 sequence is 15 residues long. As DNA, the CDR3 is TGTGCCAGCAGTTTTGGACTAGCGGGATCCAGCGAGCAGTACTTC. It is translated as CASSFGLAGSSEQYF.

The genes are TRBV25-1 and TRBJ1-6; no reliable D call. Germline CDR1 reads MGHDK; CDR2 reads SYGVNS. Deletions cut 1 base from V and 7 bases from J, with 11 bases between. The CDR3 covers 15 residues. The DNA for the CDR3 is TGTGCCAGCAGTGAATCTGTCCTCGGAAATTCACCCCTCCACTTT. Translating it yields CASSESVLGNSPLHF.

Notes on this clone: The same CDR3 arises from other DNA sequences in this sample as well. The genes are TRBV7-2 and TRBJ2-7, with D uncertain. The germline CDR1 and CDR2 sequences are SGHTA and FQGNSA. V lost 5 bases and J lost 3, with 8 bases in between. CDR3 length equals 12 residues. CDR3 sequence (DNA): TGTGCCAGCAGCCCCCATTACTACGAGCAGTACTTC. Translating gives CASSPHYYEQYF.

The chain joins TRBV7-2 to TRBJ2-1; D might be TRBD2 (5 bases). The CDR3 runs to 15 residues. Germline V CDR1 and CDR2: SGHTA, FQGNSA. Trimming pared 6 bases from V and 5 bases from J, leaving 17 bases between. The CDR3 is CASRPGPGGNNEQFF. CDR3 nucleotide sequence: TGTGCCAGCAGGCCCGGTCCCGGAGGCAACAATGAGCAGTTCTTC.

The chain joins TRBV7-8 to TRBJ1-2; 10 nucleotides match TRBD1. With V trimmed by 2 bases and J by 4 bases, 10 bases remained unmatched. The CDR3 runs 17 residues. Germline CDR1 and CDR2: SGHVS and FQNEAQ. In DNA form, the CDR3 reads TGTGCCAGCAGCTTACAAATCCGGGACAGGGGCGTCTATGGCTACACCTTC. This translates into CASSLQIRDRGVYGYTF.

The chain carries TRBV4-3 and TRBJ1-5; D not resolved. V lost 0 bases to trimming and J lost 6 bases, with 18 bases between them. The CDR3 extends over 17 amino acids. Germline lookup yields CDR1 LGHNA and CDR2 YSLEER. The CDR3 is CASSQDVRNRFGQPQHF. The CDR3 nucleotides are TGCGCCAGCAGCCAAGATGTACGGAACCGATTTGGTCAGCCCCAGCATTTT.

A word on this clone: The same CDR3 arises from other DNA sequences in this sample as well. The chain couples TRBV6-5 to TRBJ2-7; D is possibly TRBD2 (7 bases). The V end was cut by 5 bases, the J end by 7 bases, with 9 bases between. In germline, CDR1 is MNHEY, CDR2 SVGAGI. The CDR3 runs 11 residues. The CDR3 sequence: CASSRGGEQYF. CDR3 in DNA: TGTGCCAGCAGTAGGGGGGGGGAGCAGTACTTC.

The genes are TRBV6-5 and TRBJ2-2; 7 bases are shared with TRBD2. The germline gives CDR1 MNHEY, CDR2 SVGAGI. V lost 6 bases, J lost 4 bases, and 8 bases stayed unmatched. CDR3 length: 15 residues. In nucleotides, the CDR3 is TGTGCCAGCAGACTTGGGCTAGCGGTCACCGGGGAGCTGTTTTTT. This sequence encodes CASRLGLAVTGELFF.

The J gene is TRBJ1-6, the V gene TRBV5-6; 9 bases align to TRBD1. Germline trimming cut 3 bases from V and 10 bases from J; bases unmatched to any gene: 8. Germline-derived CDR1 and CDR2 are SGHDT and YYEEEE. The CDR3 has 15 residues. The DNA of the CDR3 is TGTGCCAGCAGCTCTCGGGGGACAGGGTTCTCACCCCTCCACTTT. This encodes CASSSRGTGFSPLHF.